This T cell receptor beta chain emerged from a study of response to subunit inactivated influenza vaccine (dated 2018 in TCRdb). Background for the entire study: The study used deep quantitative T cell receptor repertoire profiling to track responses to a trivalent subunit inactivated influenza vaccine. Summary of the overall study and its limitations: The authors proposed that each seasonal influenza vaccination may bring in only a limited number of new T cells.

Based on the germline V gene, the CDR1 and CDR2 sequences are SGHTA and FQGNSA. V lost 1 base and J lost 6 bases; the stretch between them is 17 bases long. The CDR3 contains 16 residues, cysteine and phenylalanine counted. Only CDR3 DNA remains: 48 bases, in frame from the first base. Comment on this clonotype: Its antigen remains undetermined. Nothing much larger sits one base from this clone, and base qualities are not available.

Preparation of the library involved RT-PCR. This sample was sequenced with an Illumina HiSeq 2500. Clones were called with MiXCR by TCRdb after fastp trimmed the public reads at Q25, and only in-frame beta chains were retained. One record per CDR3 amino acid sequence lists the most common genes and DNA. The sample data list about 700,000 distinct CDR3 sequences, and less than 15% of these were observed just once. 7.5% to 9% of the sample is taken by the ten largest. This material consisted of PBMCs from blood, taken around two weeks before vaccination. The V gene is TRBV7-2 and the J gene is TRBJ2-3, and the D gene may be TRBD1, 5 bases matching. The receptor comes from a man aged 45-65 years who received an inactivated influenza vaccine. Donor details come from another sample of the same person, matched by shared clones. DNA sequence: TGTGCCAGCAGCTTAGTTGCAGGGCTAGACGGGGATACGCAGTATTTT. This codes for CASSLVAGLDGDTQYF.